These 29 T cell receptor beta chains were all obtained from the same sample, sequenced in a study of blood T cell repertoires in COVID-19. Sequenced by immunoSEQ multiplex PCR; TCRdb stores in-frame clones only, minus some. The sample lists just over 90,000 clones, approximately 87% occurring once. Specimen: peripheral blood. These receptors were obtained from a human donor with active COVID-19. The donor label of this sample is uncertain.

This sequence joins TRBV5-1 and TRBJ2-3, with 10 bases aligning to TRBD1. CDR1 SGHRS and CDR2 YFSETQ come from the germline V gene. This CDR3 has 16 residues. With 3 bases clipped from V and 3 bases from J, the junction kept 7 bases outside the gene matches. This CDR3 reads CASSWGPGQGTDTQYF. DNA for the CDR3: TGCGCCAGCAGCTGGGGCCCGGGACAGGGGACAGATACGCAGTATTTT.

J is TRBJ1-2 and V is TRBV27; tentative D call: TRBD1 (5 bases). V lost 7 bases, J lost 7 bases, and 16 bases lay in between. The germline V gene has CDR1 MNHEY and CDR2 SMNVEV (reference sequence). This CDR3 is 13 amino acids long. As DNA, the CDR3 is TGTGCCAGCAAGGGGCTAAGGGATGGTGGCTACACCTTC. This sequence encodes CASKGLRDGGYTF.

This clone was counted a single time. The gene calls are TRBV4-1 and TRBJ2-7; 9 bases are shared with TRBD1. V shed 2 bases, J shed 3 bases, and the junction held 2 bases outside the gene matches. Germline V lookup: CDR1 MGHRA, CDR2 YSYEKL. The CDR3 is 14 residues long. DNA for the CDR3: TGCGCCAGCAGCCAAAGGGACAGGGTCTACGAGCAGTACTTC. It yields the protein CASSQRDRVYEQYF.

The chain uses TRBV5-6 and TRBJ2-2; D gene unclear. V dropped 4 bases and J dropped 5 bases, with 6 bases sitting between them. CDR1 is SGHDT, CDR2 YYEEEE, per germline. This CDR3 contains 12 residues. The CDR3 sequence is CASSLITGELFF. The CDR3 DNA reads TGTGCCAGCAGCCTAATAACCGGGGAGCTGTTTTTT.

The CDR3 DNA is TGCGCCAGCAGCCAAGACCCAGGGGCGCGCCAAGAGACCCAGTACTTC. This sequence encodes CASSQDPGARQETQYF. V usage is TRBV4-3 and J usage is TRBJ2-5, with D maybe TRBD1 (6 bases). CDR3 size: 16 residues. The germline V gene has CDR1 LGHNA and CDR2 YSLEER. V lost 0 bases and J 1 base, leaving 12 bases between the germline ends.

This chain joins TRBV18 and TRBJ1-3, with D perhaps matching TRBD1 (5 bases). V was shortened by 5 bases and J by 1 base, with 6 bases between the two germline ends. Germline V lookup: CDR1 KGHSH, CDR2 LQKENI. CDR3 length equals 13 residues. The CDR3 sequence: CASSAGSGNTIYF. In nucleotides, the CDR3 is TGTGCCAGCTCAGCAGGGTCTGGAAACACCATATATTTT.

In nucleotides, the CDR3 is TGTGCCATTGCCGGGACAGGGATCACAGATACGCAGTATTTT. Amino acids: CAIAGTGITDTQYF. The chain combines TRBV10-3 with TRBJ2-3, with 9 bases aligning to TRBD1. V trimming: 9 bases; J trimming: 2 bases; junction bases outside the gene matches: 6. This CDR3 comprises 14 residues. Per germline, CDR1 ENHRY and CDR2 SYGVKD.

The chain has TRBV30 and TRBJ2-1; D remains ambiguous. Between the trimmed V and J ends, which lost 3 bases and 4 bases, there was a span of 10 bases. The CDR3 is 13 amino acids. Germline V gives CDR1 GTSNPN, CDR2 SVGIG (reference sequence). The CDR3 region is CAWSPDKYNEQFF. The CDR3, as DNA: TGTGCCTGGAGCCCCGACAAGTACAATGAGCAGTTCTTC.

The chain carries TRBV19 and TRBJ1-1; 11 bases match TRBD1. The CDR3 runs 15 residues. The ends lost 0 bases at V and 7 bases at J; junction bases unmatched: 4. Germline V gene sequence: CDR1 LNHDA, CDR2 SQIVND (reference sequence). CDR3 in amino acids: CASSIEGQGALEAFF. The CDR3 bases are TGTGCCAGTAGTATAGAAGGACAGGGGGCTCTTGAAGCTTTCTTT. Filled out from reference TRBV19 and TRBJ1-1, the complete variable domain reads DGGITQSPKYLFRKEGQNVTLSCEQNLNHDAMYWYRQDPGQGLRLIYYSQIVNDFQKGDIAEGYSVSREKKESFPLTVTSAQKNPTAFYLCASSIEGQGALEAFFGQGTRLTVV.

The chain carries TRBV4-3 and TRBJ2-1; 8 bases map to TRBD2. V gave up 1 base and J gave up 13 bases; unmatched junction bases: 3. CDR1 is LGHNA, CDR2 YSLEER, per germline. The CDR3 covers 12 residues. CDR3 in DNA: TGCGCCAGCAGCCAAGTCGGGGGGGTTCAGTTCTTC. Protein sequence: CASSQVGGVQFF.

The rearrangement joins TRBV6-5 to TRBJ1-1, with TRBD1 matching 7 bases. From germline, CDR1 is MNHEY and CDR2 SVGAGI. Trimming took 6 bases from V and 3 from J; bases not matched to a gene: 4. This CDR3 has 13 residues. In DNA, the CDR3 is TGTGCCAGCAGCCAGGGGGTTTACACTGAAGCTTTCTTT. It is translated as CASSQGVYTEAFF.

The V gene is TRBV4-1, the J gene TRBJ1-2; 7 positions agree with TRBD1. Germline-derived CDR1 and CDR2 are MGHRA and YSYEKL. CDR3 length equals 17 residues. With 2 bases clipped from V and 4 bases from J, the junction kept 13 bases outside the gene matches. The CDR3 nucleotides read TGCGCCAGCAGCCAAATCAACAGGGGAACGGGTGGCTATGGCTACACCTTC. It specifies CASSQINRGTGGYGYTF.

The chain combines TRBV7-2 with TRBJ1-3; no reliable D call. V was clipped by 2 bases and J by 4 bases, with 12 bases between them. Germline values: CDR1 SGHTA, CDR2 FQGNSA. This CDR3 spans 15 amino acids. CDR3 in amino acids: CASSLYGLAGNTIYF. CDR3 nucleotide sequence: TGTGCCAGCAGCTTATACGGGCTAGCGGGAAACACCATATATTTT.

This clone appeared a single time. CDR3: CASSLDDQVGETQYF. Written as DNA, the CDR3 is TGCGCCAGCAGCTTGGACGATCAGGTGGGAGAGACCCAGTACTTC. This rearrangement joins TRBV5-1 to TRBJ2-5, with D hard to call. V shed 0 bases and J shed 4 bases, with 13 bases lying between them. The CDR3 spans 15 residues. CDR1 is SGHRS, CDR2 YFSETQ, per germline.

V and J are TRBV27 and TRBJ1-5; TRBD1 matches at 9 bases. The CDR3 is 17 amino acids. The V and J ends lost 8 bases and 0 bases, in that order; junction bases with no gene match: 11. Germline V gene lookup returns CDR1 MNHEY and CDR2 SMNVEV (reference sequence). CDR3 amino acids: CASSSGQGTYSNQPQHF. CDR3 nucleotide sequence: TGTGCCAGCTCTAGTGGACAGGGGACTTATAGCAATCAGCCCCAGCATTTT.

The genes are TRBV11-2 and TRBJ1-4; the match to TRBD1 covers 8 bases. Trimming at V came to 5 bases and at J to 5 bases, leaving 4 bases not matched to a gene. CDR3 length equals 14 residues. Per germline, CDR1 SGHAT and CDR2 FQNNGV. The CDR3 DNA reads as TGTGCCAGCAGCCGGGACAGGAGGAATGAAAAACTGTTTTTT. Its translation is CASSRDRRNEKLFF.

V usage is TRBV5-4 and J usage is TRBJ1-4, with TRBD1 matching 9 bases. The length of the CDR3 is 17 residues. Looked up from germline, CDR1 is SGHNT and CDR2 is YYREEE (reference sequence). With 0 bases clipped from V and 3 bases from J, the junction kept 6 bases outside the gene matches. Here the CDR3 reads CASSLAGQGVANEKLFF. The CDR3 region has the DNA TGTGCCAGCAGCTTGGCGGGACAGGGTGTAGCTAATGAAAAACTGTTTTTT.

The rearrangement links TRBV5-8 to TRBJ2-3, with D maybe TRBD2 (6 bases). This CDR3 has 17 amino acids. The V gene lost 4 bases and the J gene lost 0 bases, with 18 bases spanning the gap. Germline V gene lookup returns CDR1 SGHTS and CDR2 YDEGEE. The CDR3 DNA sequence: TGTGCCAGCAGCCCGCGGCACGCAGGGACTAGCACAGATACGCAGTATTTT. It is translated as CASSPRHAGTSTDTQYF.

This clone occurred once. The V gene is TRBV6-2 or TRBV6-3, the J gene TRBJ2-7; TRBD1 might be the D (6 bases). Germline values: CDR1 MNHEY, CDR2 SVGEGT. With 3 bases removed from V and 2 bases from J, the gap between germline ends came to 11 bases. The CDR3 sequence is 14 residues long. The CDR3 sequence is CASSYQGKTYEQYF. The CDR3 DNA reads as TGTGCCAGCAGTTATCAGGGGAAAACCTACGAGCAGTACTTC.

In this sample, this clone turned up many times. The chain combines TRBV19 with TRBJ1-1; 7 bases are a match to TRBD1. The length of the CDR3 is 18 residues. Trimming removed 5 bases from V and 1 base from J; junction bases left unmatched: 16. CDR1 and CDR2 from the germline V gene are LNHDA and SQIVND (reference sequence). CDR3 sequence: CASSLGQARRLGNTEAFF. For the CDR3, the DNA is TGTGCCAGTAGTCTTGGACAGGCAAGACGGTTAGGGAACACTGAAGCTTTCTTT.

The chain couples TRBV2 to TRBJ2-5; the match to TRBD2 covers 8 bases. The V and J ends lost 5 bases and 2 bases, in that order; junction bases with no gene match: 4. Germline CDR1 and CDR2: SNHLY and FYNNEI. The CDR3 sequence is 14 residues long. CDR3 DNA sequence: TGTGCCAGCAGTACCACTAGCGGACAAGAGACCCAGTACTTC. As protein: CASSTTSGQETQYF. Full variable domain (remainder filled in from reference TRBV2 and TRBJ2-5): EPEVTQTPSHQVTQMGQEVILRCVPISNHLYFYWYRQILGQKVEFLVSFYNNEISEKSEIFDDQFSVERPDGSNFTLKIRSTKLEDSAMYFCASSTTSGQETQYFGPGTRLLVL.

The CDR3 sequence is CASSKASGDYEQYF. In DNA form, the CDR3 reads TGTGCCAGCAGTAAGGCTAGCGGGGACTACGAGCAGTACTTC. V is TRBV6-5 and J is TRBJ2-7, with 9 nucleotides matching TRBD2. The CDR3 loop spans 14 amino acids. Trimming cost V 5 bases and J 3 bases; bases outside gene matches: 5. CDR1 and CDR2 (germline): MNHEY, SVGAGI.

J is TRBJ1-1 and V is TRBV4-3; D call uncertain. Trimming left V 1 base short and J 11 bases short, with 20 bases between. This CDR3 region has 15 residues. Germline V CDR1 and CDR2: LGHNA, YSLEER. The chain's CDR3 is CASSQAPGSQSRAFF. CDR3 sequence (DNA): TGCGCCAGCAGCCAAGCCCCGGGGTCCCAAAGTCGGGCTTTCTTT.

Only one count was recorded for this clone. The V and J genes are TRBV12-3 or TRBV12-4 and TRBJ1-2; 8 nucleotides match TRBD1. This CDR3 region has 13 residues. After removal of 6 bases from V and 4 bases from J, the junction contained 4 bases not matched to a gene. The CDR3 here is CASRDGQGYGYTF. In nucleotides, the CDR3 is TGTGCCAGCAGGGACGGACAGGGCTATGGCTACACCTTC.

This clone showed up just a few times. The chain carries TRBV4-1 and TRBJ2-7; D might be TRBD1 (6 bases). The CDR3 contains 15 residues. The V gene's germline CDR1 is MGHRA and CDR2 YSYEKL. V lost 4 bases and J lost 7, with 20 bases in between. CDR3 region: CASSPVAQGLREQYF. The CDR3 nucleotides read TGCGCCAGCAGCCCAGTGGCCCAGGGGCTGAGGGAGCAGTACTTC.

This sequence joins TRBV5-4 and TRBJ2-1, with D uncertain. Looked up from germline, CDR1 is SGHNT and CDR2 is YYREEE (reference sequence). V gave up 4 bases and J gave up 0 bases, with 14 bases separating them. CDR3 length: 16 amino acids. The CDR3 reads CASSPDGYGSYNEQFF. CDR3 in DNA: TGTGCCAGCAGCCCCGACGGGTATGGCTCCTACAATGAGCAGTTCTTC.

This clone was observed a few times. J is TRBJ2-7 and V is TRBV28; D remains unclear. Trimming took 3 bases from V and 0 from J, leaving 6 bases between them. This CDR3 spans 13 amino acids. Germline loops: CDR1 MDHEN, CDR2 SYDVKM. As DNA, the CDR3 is TGTGCCAGCAGTTTGGCCAACTCCTACGAGCAGTACTTC. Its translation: CASSLANSYEQYF. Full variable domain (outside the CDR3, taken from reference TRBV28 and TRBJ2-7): DVKVTQSSRYLVKRTGEKVFLECVQDMDHENMFWYRQDPGLGLRLIYFSYDVKMKEKGDIPEGYSVSREKKERFSLILESASTNQTSMYLCASSLANSYEQYFGPGTRLTVT.

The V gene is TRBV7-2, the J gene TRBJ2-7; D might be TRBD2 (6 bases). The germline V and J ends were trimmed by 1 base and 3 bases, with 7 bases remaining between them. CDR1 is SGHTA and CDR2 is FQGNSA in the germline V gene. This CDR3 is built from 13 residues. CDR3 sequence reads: CASSLVGGYEQYF. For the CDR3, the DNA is TGTGCCAGCAGCTTAGTCGGGGGCTACGAGCAGTACTTC.

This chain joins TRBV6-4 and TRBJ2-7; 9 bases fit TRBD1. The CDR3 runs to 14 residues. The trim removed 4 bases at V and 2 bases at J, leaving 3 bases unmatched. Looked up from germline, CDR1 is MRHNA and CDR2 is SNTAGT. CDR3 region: CASSVHRGPYEQYF. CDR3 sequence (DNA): TGTGCCAGCAGTGTTCACAGGGGGCCCTACGAGCAGTACTTC.